The 20 T cell receptor beta chains listed next were all sequenced from one sample in a study of T-cell memory formation after mild COVID-19. In TCRdb, the 5' RACE reads were re-called with MiXCR into one record per CDR3 protein. This repertoire shows under 450,000 distinct CDR3 sequences, about a quarter found once; its top ten account for roughly 14%. Material: PBMCs or a T cell subset sorted from them (not recorded which). These receptors all stem from an adult woman who had mild COVID-19 (a few samples of this study predate the infection). Cell type and time point are not known.

The chain links TRBV12-3 or TRBV12-4 to TRBJ1-2; 7 nucleotides agree with TRBD1. V gave up 6 bases and J gave up 2 bases; unmatched junction bases: 6. This CDR3 is built from 14 residues. This CDR3 is CASRQVQGNYGYTF. DNA for the CDR3: TGTGCCAGCAGACAAGTACAGGGGAACTATGGCTACACCTTC.

This clonotype was found a few times. The chain employs TRBV7-6 and TRBJ2-5, with no clear D. CDR3 length: 11 residues. The germline gives CDR1 SGHVS, CDR2 FNYEAQ. Trimming shortened V by 5 bases and J by 4 bases, and 5 bases separated the two germline ends. The CDR3 DNA sequence: TGTGCCAGCAGCAAAGGAGAGACCCAGTACTTC. Amino acids: CASSKGETQYF. Drawing the rest from reference TRBV7-6 and TRBJ2-5, the complete variable domain is GAGVSQSPRYKVTKRGQDVALRCDPISGHVSLYWYRQALGQGPEFLTYFNYEAQQDKSGLPNDRFSAERPEGSISTLTIQRTEQRDSAMYRCASSKGETQYFGPGTRLLVL.

This clonotype was observed a single time. The V and J genes are TRBV11-2 and TRBJ2-7, with 8 bases that match TRBD1. The CDR3 length is 16 residues. Trimming took 5 bases from V and 3 from J; bases not matched to a gene: 12. CDR1 SGHAT and CDR2 FQNNGV come from the germline V gene. Written as DNA, the CDR3 is TGTGCCAGCAGCCCCTTAAGGTGGGACAGGAACTACGAGCAGTACTTC. Residues: CASSPLRWDRNYEQYF.

This clonotype was counted a few times. V is TRBV29-1 and J is TRBJ2-7; D gene unclear. CDR1 and CDR2 (germline): SQVTM, ANQGSEA. V was shortened by 2 bases and J by 2 bases, with 13 bases between the two germline ends. The CDR3 is made up of 14 amino acids. CDR3 coding DNA: TGCAGCGTTGAACGGCCAGGTGACACCTACGAGCAGTACTTC. Protein sequence: CSVERPGDTYEQYF.

This clonotype was detected ten times or more. The chain joins TRBV29-1 to TRBJ2-7; D gene unclear. Trimming stripped 4 bases from V and 3 bases from J, with 10 bases between. Germline V gene sequence: CDR1 SQVTM, CDR2 ANQGSEA. The CDR3 extends over 12 amino acids. CDR3 amino acids: CSVAGSGYEQYF. Here the CDR3 DNA reads TGCAGCGTTGCCGGTTCCGGCTACGAGCAGTACTTC.

This clonotype was counted a few times. This chain uses TRBV7-2 with TRBJ2-1; D is possibly TRBD2 (6 bases). Germline V gives CDR1 SGHTA, CDR2 FQGNSA. Trimming took off 2 bases at V and 9 bases at J, with 17 bases between the two ends. The CDR3 sequence is 15 residues long. CDR3 region: CASSLMGVGGGEQFF. The CDR3 nucleotides read TGTGCCAGCAGCTTAATGGGAGTGGGGGGTGGTGAGCAGTTCTTC.

This clonotype was counted only a few times. The V gene is TRBV10-3, the J gene TRBJ1-5, with D unresolved. The CDR3 is made up of 13 amino acids. V lost 6 bases and J lost 5, with 11 bases in between. Germline assignment: CDR1 ENHRY and CDR2 SYGVKD. The CDR3 nucleotides read TGTGCCATCAGCCCGGCAGAAGATCAGCCCCAGCATTTT. It is translated as CAISPAEDQPQHF.

This clonotype was seen only a few times. V gene TRBV11-2 combines with J gene TRBJ2-1, with D tentatively TRBD2 (5 bases). Trimming shortened V by 8 bases and J by 2 bases, and 16 bases separated the two germline ends. CDR1 and CDR2 (germline): SGHAT, FQNNGV. The CDR3 covers 15 residues. CDR3 sequence: CASPRASGAYNEQFF. In DNA, the CDR3 is TGTGCCAGCCCAAGAGCCAGCGGCGCCTACAATGAGCAGTTCTTC. Complete variable domain (other parts from reference TRBV11-2 and TRBJ2-1): EAGVAQSPRYKIIEKRQSVAFWCNPISGHATLYWYQQILGQGPKLLIQFQNNGVVDDSQLPKDRFSAERLKGVDSTLKIQPAKLEDSAVYLCASPRASGAYNEQFFGPGTRLTVL.

This clonotype was counted a few times. The V gene is TRBV29-1, the J gene TRBJ1-1, with 8 bases lining up with TRBD1. The germline V gene has CDR1 SQVTM and CDR2 ANQGSEA. The V gene end was trimmed by 4 bases and the J gene end by 1 base; junction bases not matched to a gene: 5. The CDR3 sequence is 14 residues long. CDR3 DNA sequence: TGCAGCGTTGCCATGGGACAGGCGAACACTGAAGCTTTCTTT. It specifies CSVAMGQANTEAFF. The variable domain in full, completed from reference TRBV29-1 and TRBJ1-1, reads SAVISQKPSRDICQRGTSLTIQCQVDSQVTMMFWYRQQPGQSLTLIATANQGSEATYESGFVIDKFPISRPNLTFSTLTVSNMSPEDSSIYLCSVAMGQANTEAFFGQGTRLTVV.

This clonotype turned up a few times. The CDR3 region is CASSLRDRTVNEQFF. The DNA for the CDR3 is TGCGCCAGCAGCTTGCGGGACCGTACAGTGAATGAGCAGTTCTTC. V gene TRBV5-1 combines with J gene TRBJ2-1; possibly TRBD1 or TRBD2 for D (5 bases each). This CDR3 comprises 15 residues. Trimming shortened V by 1 base and J by 7 bases, and 15 bases separated the two germline ends. Looked up from germline, CDR1 is SGHRS and CDR2 is YFSETQ.

This clonotype was observed a handful of times. One end of the junction fails to match germline, which may point to a read error. This chain connects TRBV12-3 or TRBV12-4 to TRBJ2-7; 12 nucleotides line up with TRBD2. This CDR3 contains 11 residues. In nucleotides, the CDR3 is TGTGCCAGCAGCCGACTAGCGGGAGTTATATTC. It encodes CASSRLAGVIF.

This clonotype has just a few counts. The V and J genes are TRBV7-9 and TRBJ2-1; D not certain. The germline V gene has CDR1 SEHNR and CDR2 FQNEAQ (reference sequence). The germline V and J ends were trimmed by 4 bases and 2 bases, with 12 bases remaining between them. The CDR3 length is 15 residues. The CDR3 reads CASSSKETAYNEQFF. The CDR3 DNA follows: TGTGCCAGCAGCTCCAAGGAAACCGCCTACAATGAGCAGTTCTTC.

There are a few counts of this clonotype. The V and J genes are TRBV5-1 and TRBJ1-1; 9 bases are a match to TRBD1. Germline CDR1 and CDR2: SGHRS and YFSETQ. The CDR3 is made up of 12 amino acids. V dropped 7 bases and J dropped 3; count of bases not matched to a gene: 1. The CDR3 bases are TGCGCCAGCCGGACAGGGGACACTGAAGCTTTCTTT. The encoded protein is CASRTGDTEAFF. Variable domain in full (rest from reference TRBV5-1 and TRBJ1-1): KAGVTQTPRYLIKTRGQQVTLSCSPISGHRSVSWYQQTPGQGLQFLFEYFSETQRNKGNFPGRFSGRQFSNSRSEMNVSTLELGDSALYLCASRTGDTEAFFGQGTRLTVV.

The chain couples TRBV12-3 or TRBV12-4 to TRBJ2-7; possible D gene TRBD2, 6 bases. V lost 2 bases and J 6 bases, leaving 14 bases between the germline ends. The CDR3 runs to 14 residues. The CDR3 DNA is TGTGCCAGCAGTTTACACCGCGGGAAGGGCGAGCAGTACTTC. Encoded protein: CASSLHRGKGEQYF.

This clonotype showed up many times. The chain uses TRBV24-1 and TRBJ2-1, with 10 bases matching TRBD2. Germline CDR1 is KGHDR and CDR2 is SFDVKD. This CDR3 comprises 16 residues. Unmatched junction bases numbered 8, after V lost 3 bases and J lost 7 bases. The CDR3 is CATSDRTSGFLNEQFF. CDR3 bases: TGTGCCACCAGTGATAGGACTAGCGGATTCTTAAATGAGCAGTTCTTC.

The rearrangement joins TRBV10-3 to TRBJ2-2, with no clear D. Trimming took off 0 bases at V and 1 base at J, with 9 bases between the two ends. The CDR3 is 16 amino acids. Germline assignment: CDR1 ENHRY and CDR2 SYGVKD. CDR3 loop: CAISESGLQNTGELFF. The CDR3 coding sequence is TGTGCCATCAGTGAGTCGGGCTTACAGAACACCGGGGAGCTGTTTTTT.

Note on this clonotype: One end of the junction does not line up with germline, which may come from a read error. For the CDR3, the DNA is TGCAGTGCTAGAGATATACGGGGACAGCAATTC. Its translation: CSARDIRGQQF. The chain joins TRBV20-1 to TRBJ2-7; 7 bases match TRBD1. CDR3 length: 11 amino acids. Germline V gene sequence: CDR1 DFQATT, CDR2 SNEGSKA (reference sequence).

The chain couples TRBV2 to TRBJ2-2; 8 nucleotides match TRBD2. The J segment lost 5 bases and the V segment lost 8 bases, leaving 1 base of the junction unmatched. From germline, CDR1 is SNHLY and CDR2 FYNNEI. CDR3 length: 12 residues. The CDR3 loop is CASERGTGELFF. CDR3 nucleotides: TGTGCCAGCGAGCGGGGGACCGGGGAGCTGTTTTTT.

J is TRBJ1-5 and V is TRBV7-8; D perhaps matches TRBD1 (5 bases). Germline-derived CDR1 and CDR2 are SGHVS and FQNEAQ. Trimming pared 5 bases from V and 6 bases from J, leaving 14 bases between. The CDR3 consists of 14 residues. The CDR3 DNA reads TGTGCCAGCAGCATCCGTATGAGGGGTCAGCCCCAGCATTTT. Translation gives CASSIRMRGQPQHF.

CDR3 nucleotide sequence: TGTGCCAGCAATACCGGGGACCAAACGTCCTACGAGCAGTACTTC. Its protein is CASNTGDQTSYEQYF. This chain joins TRBV9 and TRBJ2-7; D is tentatively TRBD1 or TRBD2 (5 bases each). With 6 bases removed from V and 1 base from J, the gap between germline ends came to 17 bases. The CDR3 runs to 15 residues. The germline gives CDR1 SGDLS, CDR2 YYNGEE. The variable domain in full, completed from reference TRBV9 and TRBJ2-7, reads DSGVTQTPKHLITATGQRVTLRCSPRSGDLSVYWYQQSLDQGLQFLIQYYNGEERAKGNILERFSAQQFPDLHSELNLSSLELGDSALYFCASNTGDQTSYEQYFGPGTRLTVT.